What follows are 4 T cell receptor beta chains derived from one specimen sequenced in a study of T-cell memory formation after mild COVID-19. MiXCR, run by TCRdb on the 5' RACE reads, gives a single entry per CDR3 protein. The sample consists of under 300,000 distinct CDR3 sequences, 15% to 20% of them appearing once. Specimen: PBMCs or a T cell subset sorted from them (not recorded which). All receptors derive from a young man who had mild COVID-19 (a few samples of this study predate the infection). Cell type and time point are not known.

Only a few counts were recorded for this clonotype. The genes are TRBV7-8 and TRBJ2-1; D unresolved. Germline lookup yields CDR1 SGHVS and CDR2 FQNEAQ. Trimming cost V 2 bases and J 6 bases, with 11 bases left between them. The CDR3 consists of 14 residues. The CDR3 nucleotides are TGTGCCAGCAGCTTACCGGGCCCTCCCAATGAGCAGTTCTTC. It yields the protein CASSLPGPPNEQFF.

The rearrangement joins TRBV7-2 to TRBJ2-1; 9 positions match TRBD2. CDR1 and CDR2 from the germline V gene are SGHTA and FQGNSA. The CDR3 sequence is 14 residues long. With V trimmed by 4 bases and J by 10 bases, 8 bases remained unmatched. CDR3 protein: CASSYRRGGGEQFF. The CDR3 nucleotides read TGTGCCAGCAGCTATAGGCGGGGGGGCGGGGAGCAGTTCTTC.

This clonotype was observed a handful of times. The CDR3 DNA reads TGTGCCAGCAGTGCCGGGCCAAATCAGCCCCAGCATTTT. It codes for CASSAGPNQPQHF. The rearrangement uses TRBV7-2 and TRBJ1-5, with D uncertain. Germline V gives CDR1 SGHTA, CDR2 FQGNSA. This CDR3 region has 13 residues. Trimming removed 6 bases from V and 4 bases from J, with 10 bases in between.

V is TRBV10-3 and J is TRBJ2-2; D possibly corresponds to TRBD2 (5 bases). This CDR3 contains 16 residues. CDR1 is ENHRY, CDR2 SYGVKD, per germline. Trimming removed 8 bases from V and 1 base from J, with 17 bases in between. CDR3: CAIRRTNRGNTGELFF. In DNA form, the CDR3 reads TGTGCCATCCGGAGGACCAACCGGGGGAACACCGGGGAGCTGTTTTTT.